These 9 T cell receptor beta chains originate from one sample sequenced in a study of cytomegalovirus exposure and HLA in healthy donors. In the PCR, 60 Vbeta and 13 Jbeta primers were used. Clones were read by immunoSEQ multiplex PCR, and TCRdb kept only the in-frame ones, dropping some. Of approximately 32,000 clones listed, more than 65% were seen once; the top ten hold 3.5% to 4%. Sequenced: PBMCs. These receptors were taken from a woman aged 18-29 years in good health and CMV-seronegative.

The rearrangement uses TRBV27 and TRBJ1-2; 8 bases match TRBD1. Unmatched junction bases numbered 9, after V lost 5 bases and J lost 1 base. CDR3 length: 16 amino acids. Germline V gene sequence: CDR1 MNHEY, CDR2 SMNVEV (reference sequence). The CDR3 coding sequence is TGTGCCAGCAGTATTACTACAGGGGGGTGTAACTATGGCTACACCTTC. Residues: CASSITTGGCNYGYTF.

The chain has TRBV30 and TRBJ2-1, with 12 bases aligning to TRBD2. J lost 4 bases, V lost 2 bases, and 3 bases had no gene match. The CDR3 is made up of 15 amino acids. Germline values: CDR1 GTSNPN, CDR2 SVGIG (reference sequence). The CDR3 DNA reads as TGTGCCTGGAGTTTTCTAGCGGGGGGGTACAATGAGCAGTTCTTC. Translation: CAWSFLAGGYNEQFF.

This chain links TRBV28 with TRBJ1-4, with 7 bases matching TRBD1. With V trimmed by 5 bases and J by 0 bases, 6 bases remained unmatched. This CDR3 contains 16 residues. Germline assignment: CDR1 MDHEN and CDR2 SYDVKM. The CDR3 sequence: CASSKGQVATNEKLFF. The DNA of the CDR3 is TGTGCCAGCAGTAAAGGACAGGTTGCAACTAATGAAAAACTGTTTTTT.

The chain carries TRBV23-1 and TRBJ2-7; weak D call: TRBD1 (6 bases). TRBV23-1 qualifies as an ORF whose function is uncertain. The CDR3 has 15 amino acids. Trimming removed 4 bases at V and 0 bases at J, with 13 bases between. The CDR3 DNA reads TGCGCCAGCAGTCCCCTCCGGGACAACTCCTACGAGCAGTACTTC. It translates to CASSPLRDNSYEQYF.

The V call is TRBV16, the J call TRBJ1-2; a possible D gene is TRBD1 (6 bases). CDR3 length equals 13 residues. The germline CDR1 and CDR2 sequences are KGHSY and FQNENV. The V end lost 4 bases, the J end lost 8 bases, and 14 bases lay between the germline ends. CDR3 nucleotide sequence: TGTGCCAGCAGCCCTAGGACAGAGCTGGGCTACACCTTC. Amino acid sequence: CASSPRTELGYTF. The entire variable domain, with the rest obtained from reference TRBV16 and TRBJ1-2, is as follows: GEEVAQTPKHLVRGEGQKAKLYCAPIKGHSYVFWYQQVLKNEFKFLISFQNENVFDETGMPKERFSAKCLPNSPCSLEIQATKLEDSAVYFCASSPRTELGYTFGSGTRLTVV.

Turning to this clone: One junction end disagrees with the germline gene, perhaps due to a read error. The chain combines TRBV18 with TRBJ1-2; 9 bases are shared with TRBD1. In germline, CDR1 is KGHSH, CDR2 LQKENI. CDR3 size: 15 residues. The CDR3 DNA follows: TGTGCCAGCTCACCCCAGGGCACAGGGGGCTATGGCTACCCCTTC. As protein: CASSPQGTGGYGYPF.

V is TRBV14 and J is TRBJ2-3; TRBD2 matches at 8 bases. The CDR3 consists of 19 residues. V dropped 0 bases and J dropped 2; count of bases not matched to a gene: 13. Per the germline V gene, CDR1 is SGHDN and CDR2 is FVKESK. CDR3 amino acids: CASSQDRYQREYVTDTQYF. CDR3 bases: TGTGCCAGCAGCCAAGATCGGTACCAGCGGGAGTACGTCACAGATACGCAGTATTTT.

V usage is TRBV7-2 and J usage is TRBJ2-7; no clear D gene. V gave up 1 base and J gave up 9 bases, with 13 bases separating them. From germline, CDR1 is SGHTA and CDR2 FQGNSA. This CDR3 contains 13 residues. The CDR3 DNA is TGTGCCAGCAGCTTAGGGCAGCGTTCGAGGCAGTACTTC. Protein sequence: CASSLGQRSRQYF.

V usage is TRBV5-6 and J usage is TRBJ2-7; 7 bases match TRBD1. V lost 0 bases and J lost 7; bases outside the gene matches: 10. The CDR3 totals 15 residues. Germline V lookup: CDR1 SGHDT, CDR2 YYEEEE. CDR3 residues: CASSLVDRVGGEQYF. The CDR3 DNA sequence: TGTGCCAGCAGCTTGGTCGACAGGGTAGGGGGAGAGCAGTACTTC.